One and the same sample provided the 26 T cell receptor beta chains below, sequenced in a study of Graves' ophthalmopathy and Graves' hyperthyroidism. As the template, RNA transcripts were used to amplify TCR beta CDR3 regions. RT-PCR was first run with HTBI primers, then multiplex PCR in a second round. Each CDR3 protein gets one entry after TCRdb re-called the multiplex PCR reads with MiXCR. The sample records 300,000 or so distinct CDR3 sequences, roughly 15% being singletons. The sample was peripheral blood. The origin of the receptors is an adult man with Graves' ophthalmopathy.

This clonotype was detected many times. The chain recombines TRBV7-2 with TRBJ1-6; tentatively, D is TRBD1 (6 bases). The CDR3 runs to 15 residues. Trimming cost V 5 bases and J 1 base, with 9 bases left between them. Germline loops: CDR1 SGHTA, CDR2 FQGNSA. The CDR3 coding sequence is TGTGCCAGCAGCGTCACAGGGTCCTATAATTCACCCCTCCACTTT. It is translated as CASSVTGSYNSPLHF. Filled out from reference TRBV7-2 and TRBJ1-6, the complete variable domain reads GAGVSQSPSNKVTEKGKDVELRCDPISGHTALYWYRQSLGQGLEFLIYFQGNSAPDKSGLPSDRFSAERTGGSVSTLTIQRTQQEDSAVYLCASSVTGSYNSPLHFGNGTRLTVT.

There are many counts of this clonotype. As DNA, the CDR3 is TGCGCCAGCAGCTTAGGAAGGGTAAACTATGGCTACACCTTC. Translated, it gives CASSLGRVNYGYTF. V gene TRBV5-1 combines with J gene TRBJ1-2; D unresolved. V lost 2 bases and J 2 bases, leaving 10 bases between the germline ends. There are 14 residues in the CDR3. Germline CDR1 and CDR2: SGHRS and YFSETQ.

This clonotype was detected ten times or more. The chain links TRBV4-1 to TRBJ2-1; either TRBD1 or TRBD2 may supply D (5 bases each). CDR3 size: 16 residues. Trimming pared 0 bases from V and 3 bases from J, leaving 12 bases between. Germline assignment: CDR1 MGHRA and CDR2 YSYEKL. DNA for the CDR3: TGCGCCAGCAGCCAAGATCCGTGGGGGAGCTACAATGAGCAGTTCTTC. Amino acids: CASSQDPWGSYNEQFF.

On this clonotype: Possible read error: a much larger clone is one base away. The rearrangement links TRBV3-1 to TRBJ1-5; 9 bases map to TRBD1. Germline V gene data show CDR1 as LGHDT and CDR2 as YNNKEL (reference sequence). J lost 3 bases, V lost 3 bases, and 3 bases had no gene match. The CDR3 sequence is 15 residues long. In DNA form, the CDR3 reads TGTGCCAGCAGCCAGGGACAGGGATACAATCAGCCCCAGCATTTT. Translated: CASSQGQGYNQPQHF.

This clonotype was seen a few times. This chain uses TRBV6-1 with TRBJ2-2; D possibly corresponds to TRBD2 (5 bases). The CDR3 spans 15 residues. Germline V lookup: CDR1 MNHNS, CDR2 SASEGT. The ends were cut back, 4 bases at V and 1 base at J, with 10 bases in the middle. The CDR3 spells CASSVNSVNTGELFF. For the CDR3, the DNA is TGTGCCAGCAGTGTTAATAGCGTGAACACCGGGGAGCTGTTTTTT.

This clonotype was seen ten or more times. The chain has TRBV12-3 or TRBV12-4 and TRBJ2-7; 8 bases match TRBD1. V lost 3 bases and J lost 3; bases outside the gene matches: 4. CDR3 length equals 14 residues. For the CDR3, the DNA is TGTGCCAGCAGTTTTGGGGGACAGGACTACGAGCAGTACTTC. Its translation is CASSFGGQDYEQYF.

In its sample, this clonotype was seen many times. A junction boundary mismatches the germline segment, possibly from a read error. J is TRBJ1-6 and V is TRBV30; no reliable D call. There are 11 residues in the CDR3. Germline V gene lookup returns CDR1 GTSNPN and CDR2 SVGIG (reference sequence). The CDR3: CAWSRNEEAFF. The CDR3 nucleotides are TGTGCCTGGAGTCGCAACGAGGAGGCCTTCTTT.

At least ten counts were recorded for this clonotype. CDR3 nucleotides: TGCGCCAGCAGCTTGGAGCAGGTTATGAACACCGGGGAGCTGTTTTTT. This codes for CASSLEQVMNTGELFF. The genes are TRBV5-1 and TRBJ2-2, with D hard to call. In germline, CDR1 is SGHRS, CDR2 YFSETQ. The CDR3 covers 16 residues. The V and J ends lost 0 bases and 1 base respectively, with 10 bases between them.

Ten or more counts support this clonotype. The chain recombines TRBV29-1 with TRBJ2-7; 7 bases align to TRBD2. The germline V gene has CDR1 SQVTM and CDR2 ANQGSEA. This CDR3 is 15 amino acids long. V was pared by 8 bases and J by 6 bases, with 19 bases of the junction left unmatched. The CDR3 sequence: CSPQREGLVSVEQYF. The CDR3 nucleotides are TGCAGCCCCCAGAGGGAGGGGCTAGTTTCGGTCGAGCAGTACTTC.

This clonotype came up many times. V gene TRBV7-2 combines with J gene TRBJ1-1, with a possible D match to TRBD1 (5 bases). The V end was cut by 4 bases, the J end by 4 bases, with 16 bases between. The CDR3 is 15 amino acids. The germline V gene has CDR1 SGHTA and CDR2 FQGNSA. Written as DNA, the CDR3 is TGTGCCAGCAGCTCCGGGACTACTACGTTCACTGAAGCTTTCTTT. Its translation is CASSSGTTTFTEAFF.

This chain joins TRBV20-1 and TRBJ1-1; 7 bases are shared with TRBD1. The CDR3 length is 15 residues. J gave up 11 bases and V 3 bases, and 18 bases lay outside the gene matches. Germline V CDR1 and CDR2: DFQATT, SNEGSKA (reference sequence). CDR3 protein: CSARKITGDTRSAFF. Written as DNA, the CDR3 is TGCAGTGCTAGGAAAATAACAGGGGACACGAGATCGGCTTTCTTT.

This clonotype was detected ten times or more. The chain recombines TRBV3-1 with TRBJ2-5; 8 bases line up with TRBD1. There are 13 residues in the CDR3. Germline V gives CDR1 LGHDT, CDR2 YNNKEL (reference sequence). V shed 3 bases, J shed 7 bases, and the junction held 4 bases outside the gene matches. The CDR3 nucleotides are TGTGCCAGCAGCCAGGGACAGGAGGGGACCCAGTACTTC. It specifies CASSQGQEGTQYF.

This clonotype was recorded at least ten times. The chain carries TRBV5-1 and TRBJ1-1; TRBD1 agrees at 9 bases. Per germline, CDR1 SGHRS and CDR2 YFSETQ. This CDR3 contains 16 residues. The junction had 9 bases not matched to a gene; V was cut back by 4 bases and J by 2 bases. CDR3 nucleotide sequence: TGCGCCAGCAGCCCTCGGACAGGGGCAATAAACACTGAAGCTTTCTTT. This sequence encodes CASSPRTGAINTEAFF.

The sample holds many counts of this clonotype. The CDR3 nucleotides read TGTGCCAGCTCACGGGATCACGGGGGGATGAACACTGAAGCTTTCTTT. It is translated as CASSRDHGGMNTEAFF. The V call is TRBV18, the J call TRBJ1-1; D is possibly TRBD1 (5 bases). The CDR3 consists of 16 residues. The V gene lost 4 bases and the J gene lost 0 bases, with 15 bases spanning the gap. Germline CDR1 KGHSH, CDR2 LQKENI.

In its sample, this clonotype was seen many times. For the CDR3, the DNA is TGTGCTAGTGGTCTCACAGGTACGAACACTGAAGCTTTCTTT. It encodes CASGLTGTNTEAFF. The chain carries TRBV12-5 and TRBJ1-1; weak D call: TRBD1 (5 bases). V dropped 5 bases and J dropped 1 base, with 11 bases sitting between them. Per germline, CDR1 LGHNT and CDR2 FRNRAP. The CDR3 consists of 14 residues.

Ten or more counts support this clonotype. J is TRBJ1-5 and V is TRBV6-5, with a tentative D call TRBD1 (5 bases). Germline V lookup: CDR1 MNHEY, CDR2 SVGAGI. Trimming left V 2 bases short and J 3 bases short, with 11 bases between. The CDR3 totals 15 residues. The CDR3 region is CASSYGQGFNQPQHF. The CDR3 coding sequence is TGTGCCAGCAGTTACGGGCAGGGTTTCAATCAGCCCCAGCATTTT.

This clonotype was detected ten times or more. The chain uses TRBV6-2 or TRBV6-3 and TRBJ1-1, with a weak D call TRBD1 (6 bases). The CDR3 spans 14 residues. The V gene lost 5 bases and the J gene lost 1 base, with 11 bases spanning the gap. From germline, CDR1 is MNHEY and CDR2 SVGEGT. This CDR3 is CASSGRGRNTEAFF. In DNA form, the CDR3 reads TGTGCCAGCAGTGGCAGGGGAAGGAACACTGAAGCTTTCTTT.

This clonotype was counted at least ten times. The rearrangement links TRBV27 to TRBJ1-5; 8 bases map to TRBD1. Germline CDR1 is MNHEY and CDR2 is SMNVEV (reference sequence). This CDR3 contains 16 residues. After removal of 5 bases from V and 2 bases from J, the junction contained 8 bases not matched to a gene. The CDR3 DNA reads TGTGCCAGCAGTCCTTGGACAGGGCTAGGCAATCAGCCCCAGCATTTT. As protein: CASSPWTGLGNQPQHF.

The sample holds many counts of this clonotype. The V and J genes are TRBV20-1 and TRBJ2-7, with 7 positions matching TRBD1. Losses at the gene ends were 4 bases for V and 0 bases for J; bases not matched to a gene: 6. Germline lookup yields CDR1 DFQATT and CDR2 SNEGSKA (reference sequence). The CDR3 is 14 amino acids. CDR3 residues: CSAIPGQNSYEQYF. CDR3 sequence (DNA): TGCAGTGCTATACCGGGACAGAACTCCTACGAGCAGTACTTC.

This clonotype was recorded many times. The chain joins TRBV2 to TRBJ1-5; D remains unclear. This CDR3 comprises 15 residues. Trimming left V 5 bases short and J 4 bases short, with 15 bases between. Germline V gene data show CDR1 as SNHLY and CDR2 as FYNNEI. The CDR3 here is CASSTSGIPNQPQHF. CDR3 coding DNA: TGTGCCAGCAGTACCTCCGGGATCCCAAATCAGCCCCAGCATTTT.

This clonotype has ten or more counts. J is TRBJ1-2 and V is TRBV2; D remains ambiguous. V gave up 6 bases and J gave up 10 bases, with 15 bases separating them. CDR1 SNHLY and CDR2 FYNNEI come from the germline V gene. This CDR3 has 12 amino acids. The CDR3 bases are TGTGCCAGCAGCGCAAGGGAAACCATCTACACCTTC. Amino acid sequence: CASSARETIYTF.

This chain joins TRBV6-2 or TRBV6-3 and TRBJ2-7, with a tentative D call TRBD2 (5 bases). This CDR3 has 13 amino acids. The V gene lost 7 bases and the J gene lost 5 bases, with 15 bases spanning the gap. From germline, CDR1 is MNHEY and CDR2 SVGEGT. Here the CDR3 reads CASKGDFGNEQYF. DNA for the CDR3: TGTGCCAGCAAAGGCGACTTCGGGAACGAGCAGTACTTC.

This clonotype was recorded at least ten times. The chain combines TRBV24-1 with TRBJ2-2; 7 bases are shared with TRBD1. From germline, CDR1 is KGHDR and CDR2 SFDVKD. V shed 5 bases and J 5 bases; nucleotides not matched to a gene: 13. The length of the CDR3 is 17 residues. The CDR3 here is CATSVTAVSGGTGELFF. CDR3 nucleotides: TGTGCCACCAGTGTCACCGCCGTATCAGGGGGTACCGGGGAGCTGTTTTTT.

There are many counts of this clonotype. The chain couples TRBV29-1 to TRBJ2-7; D may be TRBD2 (6 bases). V was cut by 4 bases and J by 4 bases, with 11 bases left in between. CDR1 is SQVTM and CDR2 is ANQGSEA in the germline V gene. The CDR3 extends over 12 amino acids. In DNA, the CDR3 is TGCAGCGTTGTCTCGGGAGAGTACGAGCAGTACTTC. It translates to CSVVSGEYEQYF.

V and J are TRBV6-1 and TRBJ1-2; possible D gene TRBD1, 6 bases. The V gene's germline CDR1 is MNHNS and CDR2 SASEGT. Trimming stripped 6 bases from V and 6 bases from J, with 14 bases between. The CDR3 contains 13 residues. The CDR3 sequence: CASRNAGANGYTF. DNA of the CDR3: TGTGCCAGCAGAAACGCGGGGGCAAATGGCTACACCTTC.

This clonotype came up many times. The chain employs TRBV27 and TRBJ2-7; TRBD2 agrees at 8 bases. The CDR3 consists of 16 residues. Unmatched junction bases numbered 9, after V lost 3 bases and J lost 2 bases. In germline, CDR1 is MNHEY, CDR2 SMNVEV (reference sequence). The CDR3 protein is CASSFGAPAGAYEQYF. CDR3 DNA sequence: TGTGCCAGCAGTTTCGGGGCCCCAGCGGGAGCCTACGAGCAGTACTTC.